A single sample is the source of the 10 T cell receptor beta chains below, sequenced in a study of shared clonotypes between healthy human individuals. Produced via immunoSEQ multiplex PCR; TCRdb's table is partial and in-frame only. The sample has over a million clones; approximately 98.5% are singletons. The sequenced sample was naive CD4+ T cells sorted from blood. Sample subset: CD45RA+ positively selected. These receptor sequences come from a man between 25 and 39 years old in good health.

The genes are TRBV18 and TRBJ1-4; D may be TRBD1 (5 bases). The V end lost 2 bases, the J end lost 0 bases, and 13 bases lay between the germline ends. Germline CDR1 and CDR2: KGHSH and LQKENI. The CDR3 extends over 17 amino acids. The CDR3 nucleotides read TGTGCCAGCTCACCAGGGAGGGGTACTGCAACTAATGAAAAACTGTTTTTT. This codes for CASSPGRGTATNEKLFF.

This sequence joins TRBV28 and TRBJ1-1; D unclear. Looked up from germline, CDR1 is MDHEN and CDR2 is SYDVKM. Trimming pared 8 bases from V and 4 bases from J, leaving 8 bases between. This CDR3 has 11 residues. CDR3 coding DNA: TGTGCCAGCTCAACGGCCACTGAAGCTTTCTTT. Residues: CASSTATEAFF.

This clone was detected only once. The gene calls are TRBV18 and TRBJ2-7, with 9 nucleotides matching TRBD1. Germline CDR1 KGHSH, CDR2 LQKENI. The CDR3 sequence is 16 residues long. Germline trimming cut 3 bases from V and 3 bases from J; bases unmatched to any gene: 9. The CDR3 here is CASSPSLSGQGYEQYF. The CDR3 nucleotides are TGTGCCAGCTCACCGTCCCTCTCGGGACAGGGCTACGAGCAGTACTTC. The complete variable domain, with remaining parts taken from reference TRBV18 and TRBJ2-7, reads NAGVMQNPRHLVRRRGQEARLRCSPMKGHSHVYWYRQLPEEGLKFMVYLQKENIIDESGMPKERFSAEFPKEGPSILRIQQVVRGDSAAYFCASSPSLSGQGYEQYFGPGTRLTVT.

The gene calls are TRBV10-3 and TRBJ1-5, with D unclear. The V gene's germline CDR1 is ENHRY and CDR2 SYGVKD. This CDR3 is 15 amino acids long. The V end lost 2 bases, the J end lost 7 bases, and 15 bases lay between the germline ends. Here the CDR3 reads CAISEGGLGEQPQHF. The CDR3 nucleotides are TGTGCCATCAGTGAGGGAGGACTTGGGGAGCAGCCCCAGCATTTT.

J is TRBJ1-2 and V is TRBV13; the match to TRBD1 covers 7 bases. Germline assignment: CDR1 PRHDT and CDR2 FYEKMQ (reference sequence). The CDR3 sequence is 14 residues long. J was trimmed by 4 bases and V by 2 bases; bases with no gene match: 4. CDR3 coding DNA: TGTGCCAGCAGCTTAAAGGGACAGATCTATGGCTACACCTTC. This codes for CASSLKGQIYGYTF.

V is TRBV5-4 and J is TRBJ1-1; tentatively, D is TRBD1 (5 bases). Germline CDR1 reads SGHNT; CDR2 reads YYREEE (reference sequence). V was trimmed by 0 bases and J by 1 base, leaving 10 bases between them. The CDR3 is made up of 15 amino acids. This CDR3 is CASSLAKQENTEAFF. In DNA form, the CDR3 reads TGTGCCAGCAGCTTGGCCAAACAGGAGAACACTGAAGCTTTCTTT.

The V call is TRBV7-9, the J call TRBJ2-7; 9 bases fit TRBD2. CDR1 and CDR2 (germline): SEHNR, FQNEAQ (reference sequence). CDR3 length: 15 amino acids. V lost 6 bases, J lost 3 bases, and 9 bases stayed unmatched. The CDR3 region is CASSHGGLARYEQYF. The CDR3 bases are TGTGCCAGCAGTCACGGGGGACTAGCCCGCTACGAGCAGTACTTC.

V and J are TRBV6-5 and TRBJ2-7; perhaps TRBD1 as D (5 bases). The CDR3 spans 14 residues. Per the germline V gene, CDR1 is MNHEY and CDR2 is SVGAGI. V lost 0 bases and J 3 bases, leaving 9 bases between the germline ends. DNA for the CDR3: TGTGCCAGCAGTTACTCGATTAGGGGCTACGAGCAGTACTTC. Amino acids: CASSYSIRGYEQYF.

The chain employs TRBV4-1 and TRBJ2-3; the D is unclear. Trimming took off 1 base at V and 9 bases at J, with 14 bases between the two ends. Per the germline V gene, CDR1 is MGHRA and CDR2 is YSYEKL. The CDR3 is 14 amino acids. CDR3 DNA: TGCGCCAGCAGCCAAGGCTGGGCCCTAGGCACGCAGTATTTT. Its protein is CASSQGWALGTQYF.

The chain links TRBV29-1 to TRBJ1-1; tentative D call: TRBD1 (6 bases). Trimming cost V 4 bases and J 6 bases, with 18 bases left between them. The CDR3 has 14 amino acids. Germline CDR1 reads SQVTM; CDR2 reads ANQGSEA. This CDR3 reads CSVAHPGALAEAFF. The DNA of the CDR3 is TGCAGCGTTGCGCATCCAGGGGCTTTAGCTGAAGCTTTCTTT.